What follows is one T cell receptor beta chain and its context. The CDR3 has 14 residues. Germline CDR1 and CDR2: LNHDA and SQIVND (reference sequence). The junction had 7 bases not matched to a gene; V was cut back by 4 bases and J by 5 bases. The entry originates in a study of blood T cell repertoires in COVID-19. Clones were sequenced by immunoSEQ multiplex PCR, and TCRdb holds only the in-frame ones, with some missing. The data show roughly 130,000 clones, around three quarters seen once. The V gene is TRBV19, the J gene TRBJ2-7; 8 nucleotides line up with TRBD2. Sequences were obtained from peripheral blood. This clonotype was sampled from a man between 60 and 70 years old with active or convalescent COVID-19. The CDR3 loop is CASSTGLGVHEQYF. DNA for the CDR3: TGTGCCAGTAGTACGGGACTAGGTGTCCACGAGCAGTACTTC.